This T cell receptor beta chain comes out of a study of blood T cell repertoires in COVID-19. Profiled with immunoSEQ multiplex PCR; TCRdb holds only in-frame clones, not every one. The data contain tens of thousands of clones, around 83% of them singletons. The CDR3 runs to 15 residues. The V end was cut by 0 bases, the J end by 2 bases, with 8 bases between. Germline CDR1 SGHRS, CDR2 YFSETQ. This chain joins TRBV5-1 and TRBJ1-4; tentative D call: TRBD1 (5 bases). This sequence originates from an elderly man with acute or convalescent COVID-19. The material sequenced was peripheral blood. The CDR3: CASSLAGGTNEKLFF. The DNA of the CDR3 is TGCGCCAGCAGCTTGGCGGGGGGTACTAATGAAAAACTGTTTTTT. Full variable domain (remainder filled in from reference TRBV5-1 and TRBJ1-4): KAGVTQTPRYLIKTRGQQVTLSCSPISGHRSVSWYQQTPGQGLQFLFEYFSETQRNKGNFPGRFSGRQFSNSRSEMNVSTLELGDSALYLCASSLAGGTNEKLFFGSGTQLSVL.